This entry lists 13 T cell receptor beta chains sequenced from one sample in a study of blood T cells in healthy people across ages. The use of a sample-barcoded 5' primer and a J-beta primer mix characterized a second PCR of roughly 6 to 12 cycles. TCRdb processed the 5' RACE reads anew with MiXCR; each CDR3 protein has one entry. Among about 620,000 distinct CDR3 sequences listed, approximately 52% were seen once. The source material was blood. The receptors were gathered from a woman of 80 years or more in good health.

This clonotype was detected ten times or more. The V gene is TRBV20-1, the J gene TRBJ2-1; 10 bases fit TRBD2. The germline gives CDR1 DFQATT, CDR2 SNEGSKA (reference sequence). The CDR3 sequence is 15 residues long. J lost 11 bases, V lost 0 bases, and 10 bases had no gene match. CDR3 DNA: TGCAGTGCTAGAGATAGTCTAGCGGGGGATTATAAGCAGTTCTTC. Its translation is CSARDSLAGDYKQFF.

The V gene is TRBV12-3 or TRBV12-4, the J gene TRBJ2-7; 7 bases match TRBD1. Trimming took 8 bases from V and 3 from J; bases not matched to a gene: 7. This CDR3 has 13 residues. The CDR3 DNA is TGTGCCAGCGGGGCTAGGACAGGCTACGAGCAGTACTTC. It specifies CASGARTGYEQYF.

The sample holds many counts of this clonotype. CDR3: CSAALGSAPETQYF. CDR3 DNA sequence: TGCAGTGCGGCTCTGGGCTCGGCTCCGGAGACCCAGTACTTC. The rearrangement uses TRBV20-1 and TRBJ2-5; D unresolved. Germline V gene lookup returns CDR1 DFQATT and CDR2 SNEGSKA (reference sequence). The CDR3 loop spans 14 amino acids. With 6 bases removed from V and 5 bases from J, the gap between germline ends came to 19 bases.

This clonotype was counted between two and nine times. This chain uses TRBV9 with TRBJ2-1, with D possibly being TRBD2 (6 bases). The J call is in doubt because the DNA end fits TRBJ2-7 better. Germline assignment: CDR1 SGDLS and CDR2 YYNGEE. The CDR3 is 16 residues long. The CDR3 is CASSVAGGISYNEQYF. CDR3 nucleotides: TGTGCCAGCAGCGTAGCCGGCGGGATATCCTACAATGAGCAGTACTTC.

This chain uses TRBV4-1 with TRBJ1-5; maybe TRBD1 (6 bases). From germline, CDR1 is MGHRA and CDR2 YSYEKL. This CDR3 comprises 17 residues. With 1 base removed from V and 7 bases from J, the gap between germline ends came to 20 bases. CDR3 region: CASSQAPGVIVPQPQHF. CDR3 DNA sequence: TGCGCCAGCAGCCAAGCTCCAGGGGTAATAGTCCCCCAGCCCCAGCATTTT.

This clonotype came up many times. The CDR3 bases are TGTGCCAGCTCACCGGGACAGGGTACTGGCTACACCTTC. Translated: CASSPGQGTGYTF. V is TRBV3-1 and J is TRBJ1-2; the match to TRBD1 covers 9 bases. Germline V gives CDR1 LGHDT, CDR2 YNNKEL (reference sequence). The CDR3 contains 13 residues. After removal of 8 bases from V and 7 bases from J, the junction contained 8 bases not matched to a gene. Using reference TRBV3-1 and TRBJ1-2 for the parts outside the CDR3, the full variable domain is DTAVSQTPKYLVTQMGNDKSIKCEQNLGHDTMYWYKQDSKKFLKIMFSYNNKELIINETVPNRFSPKSPDKAHLNLHINSLELGDSAVYFCASSPGQGTGYTFGSGTRLTVV.

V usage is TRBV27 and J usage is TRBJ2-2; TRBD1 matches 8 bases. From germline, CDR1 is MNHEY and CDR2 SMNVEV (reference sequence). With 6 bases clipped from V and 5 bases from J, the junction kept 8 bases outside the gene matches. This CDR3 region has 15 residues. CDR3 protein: CASRPGQEATGELFF. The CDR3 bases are TGTGCCAGCAGACCGGGACAGGAGGCAACCGGGGAGCTGTTTTTT.

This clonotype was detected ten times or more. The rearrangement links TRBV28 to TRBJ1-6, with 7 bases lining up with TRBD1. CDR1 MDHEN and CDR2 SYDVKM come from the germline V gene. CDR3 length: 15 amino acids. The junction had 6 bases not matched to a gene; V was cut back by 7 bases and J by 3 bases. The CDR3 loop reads CASKSGTDYNSPLHF. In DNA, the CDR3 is TGTGCCAGCAAATCCGGGACAGACTATAATTCACCCCTCCACTTT.

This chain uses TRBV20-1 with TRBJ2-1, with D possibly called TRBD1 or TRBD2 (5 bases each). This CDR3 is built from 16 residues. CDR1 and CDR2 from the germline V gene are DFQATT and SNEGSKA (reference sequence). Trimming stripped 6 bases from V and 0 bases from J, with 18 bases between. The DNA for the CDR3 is TGCAGTGCGCCCTCCGGGACCTTTAGCTCCTACAATGAGCAGTTCTTC. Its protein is CSAPSGTFSSYNEQFF.

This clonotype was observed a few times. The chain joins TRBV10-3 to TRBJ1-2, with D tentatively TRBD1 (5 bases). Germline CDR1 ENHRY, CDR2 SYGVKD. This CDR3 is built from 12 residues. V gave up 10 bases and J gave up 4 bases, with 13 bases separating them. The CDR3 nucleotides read TGTGCCACCCAGGGATACTTCTATGGCTACACCTTC. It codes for CATQGYFYGYTF.

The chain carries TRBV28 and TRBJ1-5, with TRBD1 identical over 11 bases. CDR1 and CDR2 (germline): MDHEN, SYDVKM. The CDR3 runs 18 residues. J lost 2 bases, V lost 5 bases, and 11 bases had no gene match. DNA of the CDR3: TGTGCCAGCAGTGGATCCGGGACAGGGGGGGATGGCAATCAGCCCCAGCATTTT. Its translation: CASSGSGTGGDGNQPQHF.

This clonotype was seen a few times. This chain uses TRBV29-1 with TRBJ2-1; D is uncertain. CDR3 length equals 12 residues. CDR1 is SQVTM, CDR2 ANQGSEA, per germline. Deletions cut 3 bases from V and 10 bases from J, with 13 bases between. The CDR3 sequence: CSVDVGAWEQFF. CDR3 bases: TGCAGCGTTGATGTAGGTGCATGGGAGCAGTTCTTC.

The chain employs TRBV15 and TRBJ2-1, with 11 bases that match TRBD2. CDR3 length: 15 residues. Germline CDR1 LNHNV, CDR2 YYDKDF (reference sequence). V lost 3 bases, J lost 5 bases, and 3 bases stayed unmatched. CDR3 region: CATSRAGLADNEQFF. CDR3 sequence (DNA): TGTGCCACCAGCAGGGCGGGACTAGCGGACAATGAGCAGTTCTTC.